One sample yielded the 13 T cell receptor beta chains listed below, sequenced in a study of blood T cell repertoires in COVID-19. TCRdb's table, derived via immunoSEQ multiplex PCR, lists solely in-frame clones and lacks some. Of about 270,000 clones in the sample, approximately 91% are singletons; the top ten hold over 2%. Source material: PBMCs or T cells enriched from blood (not recorded which). The receptors were sampled from a woman aged 40 to 50 with acute COVID-19.

The gene calls are TRBV6-1 and TRBJ2-7, with D possibly being TRBD2 (6 bases). Germline V gene lookup returns CDR1 MNHNS and CDR2 SASEGT. V was cut by 4 bases and J by 2 bases, with 18 bases left in between. The length of the CDR3 is 16 residues. CDR3 sequence: CASSAEGTYGAYEQYF. Written as DNA, the CDR3 is TGTGCCAGCAGTGCAGAAGGGACTTACGGCGCCTACGAGCAGTACTTC.

The rearrangement uses TRBV7-9 and TRBJ2-5; the match to TRBD2 covers 11 bases. Germline lookup yields CDR1 SEHNR and CDR2 FQNEAQ (reference sequence). The CDR3 has 14 residues. The ends lost 7 bases at V and 3 bases at J; junction bases unmatched: 4. In nucleotides, the CDR3 is TGTGCCAGCACCAAACTAGCGGGAGAAGAGACCCAGTACTTC. Its translation: CASTKLAGEETQYF.

V is TRBV2 and J is TRBJ2-6; perhaps TRBD1 as D (6 bases). The CDR3 runs to 16 residues. The ends were cut back, 6 bases at V and 3 bases at J, with 15 bases in the middle. Germline V gene lookup returns CDR1 SNHLY and CDR2 FYNNEI. The CDR3 DNA is TGTGCCAGCAGCCTATCCAGGGGTAGTGGGGCCAACGTCCTGACTTTC. This sequence encodes CASSLSRGSGANVLTF.

The V call is TRBV2, the J call TRBJ1-4; unclear D gene. Germline V gene lookup returns CDR1 SNHLY and CDR2 FYNNEI. The CDR3 has 13 residues. The V gene lost 7 bases and the J gene lost 4 bases, with 10 bases spanning the gap. This CDR3 reads CASISQLNEKLFF. DNA of the CDR3: TGTGCCAGCATTAGTCAACTTAATGAAAAACTGTTTTTT.

This clone was picked up a small number of times. The CDR3 nucleotides read TGTGCCAGCGGGGACAGGCAAGGTGAGACCCAGTACTTC. It encodes CASGDRQGETQYF. This sequence joins TRBV10-3 and TRBJ2-5; 8 positions agree with TRBD1. This CDR3 has 13 residues. The germline V gene encodes CDR1 ENHRY and CDR2 SYGVKD. The J segment lost 5 bases and the V segment lost 10 bases, leaving 9 bases of the junction unmatched.

This rearrangement joins TRBV7-2 to TRBJ2-2; D is possibly TRBD2 (5 bases). Germline CDR1 and CDR2: SGHTA and FQGNSA. V lost 1 base and J lost 0, with 6 bases in between. The length of the CDR3 is 15 residues. This chain's CDR3 is CASSLGGTNTGELFF. CDR3 nucleotide sequence: TGTGCCAGCAGCTTAGGAGGGACGAACACCGGGGAGCTGTTTTTT.

This clone was found once. The chain links TRBV7-9 to TRBJ1-6; TRBD1 matches at 10 bases. V lost 3 bases to trimming and J lost 7 bases; unmatched junction nucleotides: 3. Germline CDR1 reads SEHNR; CDR2 reads FQNEAQ (reference sequence). The length of the CDR3 is 15 residues. The chain's CDR3 is CASSLAGQGNSPLHF. CDR3 DNA: TGTGCCAGCAGCTTGGCGGGACAGGGGAATTCACCCCTCCACTTT.

This sequence joins TRBV6-2 or TRBV6-3 and TRBJ1-2, with D hard to call. CDR1 and CDR2 (germline): MNHEY, SVGEGT. With 4 bases removed from V and 6 bases from J, the gap between germline ends came to 15 bases. CDR3 size: 14 residues. CDR3 protein: CASSSPGGVDGYTF. As DNA, the CDR3 is TGTGCCAGCAGTTCCCCCGGCGGGGTGGATGGCTACACCTTC.

V usage is TRBV19 and J usage is TRBJ1-4; D possibly corresponds to TRBD1 (5 bases). Looked up from germline, CDR1 is LNHDA and CDR2 is SQIVND (reference sequence). Trimming cost V 6 bases and J 7 bases, with 18 bases left between them. The CDR3 is 15 amino acids. The CDR3 is CASRNLAGQAEKLFF. The CDR3 coding sequence is TGTGCCAGTAGAAACCTGGCAGGGCAGGCTGAAAAACTGTTTTTT.

J is TRBJ2-2 and V is TRBV6-6; no clear D gene. CDR3 length equals 15 residues. V lost 6 bases to trimming and J lost 3 bases, with 14 bases between them. The germline V gene encodes CDR1 MNHNY and CDR2 SVGAGI (reference sequence). CDR3 amino acids: CASSPPRRDTGELFF. The DNA for the CDR3 is TGTGCCAGCAGCCCACCACGTCGGGACACCGGGGAGCTGTTTTTT.

This sequence joins TRBV28 and TRBJ2-5; tentatively, D is TRBD2 (6 bases). The CDR3 contains 14 residues. Germline assignment: CDR1 MDHEN and CDR2 SYDVKM. Trimming took off 5 bases at V and 5 bases at J, with 15 bases between the two ends. CDR3 bases: TGTGCCAGCAGTCATCGGGGGATAGGGGAGACCCAGTACTTC. Protein: CASSHRGIGETQYF.

Here the CDR3 reads CASSLAGTSNSYEQYF. In nucleotides, the CDR3 is TGCGCCAGCAGCCTAGCCGGGACTTCCAACTCCTACGAGCAGTACTTC. J is TRBJ2-7 and V is TRBV5-1; TRBD2 is a possible D gene (6 bases). CDR1 SGHRS and CDR2 YFSETQ come from the germline V gene. The V gene lost 4 bases and the J gene lost 0 bases, with 17 bases spanning the gap. The CDR3 runs 16 residues.

The V and J genes are TRBV7-9 and TRBJ1-1, with D maybe TRBD1 (6 bases). From germline, CDR1 is SEHNR and CDR2 FQNEAQ (reference sequence). V lost 4 bases to trimming and J lost 3 bases, with 12 bases between them. This CDR3 contains 14 residues. CDR3 region: CASSSPGHYTEAFF. The CDR3, as DNA: TGTGCCAGCAGCTCTCCGGGACACTACACTGAAGCTTTCTTT.